This TCR beta chain appears in the sequencing data of a study of T cells in Graves' hyperthyroidism and ophthalmopathy. RNA transcripts served as the template for amplifying TCR beta CDR3 regions. Primed by the HTBI set, a first-round RT-PCR was run on the TCR CDR3. Using its own MiXCR run on the multiplex PCR reads, TCRdb lists one record per CDR3 protein. The sample shows 500,000 to 600,000 distinct CDR3 sequences, just over 45% of them seen only once. Thyroid ultrasound and orbital computed tomography, with clinical symptoms and serum thyroxine and TRAb, informed diagnoses. V lost 4 bases, J lost 7 bases, and 10 bases lay in between. Germline lookup yields CDR1 KGHSH and CDR2 LQKENI. The CDR3 runs to 12 residues. This clonotype was seen repeatedly, ten times or more.

The sample taken for sequencing was peripheral blood or thyroid tissue (not recorded which). This TCR was recovered from a woman between 18 and 30 years old with Graves' hyperthyroidism. This sequence joins TRBV18 and TRBJ1-1, with D unclear. The CDR3 DNA reads TGTGCCAGCTCACTTCAGGACCATGAAGCTTTCTTT. The encoded protein is CASSLQDHEAFF.